The clone carrying this T cell receptor beta chain has a handful of counts. Its antigen is not known. The authors ran a second PCR of roughly 7 to 11 cycles using a sample-barcoded 5' primer and a J-beta primer mix. Using its own MiXCR run on the 5' RACE reads, TCRdb lists one record per CDR3 protein. The repertoire holds roughly 1,100,000 distinct CDR3 sequences, around 25% seen once, with about 0.69% in the top ten. The source of the sample is a study of blood T cells in healthy people across ages. Study-level findings and limits: A roughly linear fall in TCR beta diversity per million T cells was seen with increasing age.

V was cut by 1 base and J by 2 bases, with 7 bases left in between. The CDR3 is made up of 14 amino acids. CDR1 is LNHNV and CDR2 is YYDKDF in the germline V gene (reference sequence). The same specimen was also included in a second study, on T cells of mothers and their children. That investigation notes: The donors comprised more than five children and their three healthy Caucasian mothers. Related mother-child pairs shared marginally more repertoire than unrelated pairs, though not significantly.

What was sequenced was blood. The source of this sequence is a girl aged 2 to 9 in good health. The chain recombines TRBV15 with TRBJ2-3; unclear D gene. In DNA form, the CDR3 reads TGTGCCACCAGCAGAGGGGTGGTCACAGATACGCAGTATTTT. This sequence encodes CATSRGVVTDTQYF.